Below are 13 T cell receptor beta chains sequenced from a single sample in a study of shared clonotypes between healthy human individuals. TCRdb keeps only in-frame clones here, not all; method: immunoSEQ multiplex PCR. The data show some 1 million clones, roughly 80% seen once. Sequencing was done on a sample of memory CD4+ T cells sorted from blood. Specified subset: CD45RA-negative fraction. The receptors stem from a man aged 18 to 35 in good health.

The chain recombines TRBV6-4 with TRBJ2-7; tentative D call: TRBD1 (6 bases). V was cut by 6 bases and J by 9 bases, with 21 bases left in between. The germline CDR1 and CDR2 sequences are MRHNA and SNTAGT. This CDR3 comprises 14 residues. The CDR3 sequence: CASSSRDNQKAQYF. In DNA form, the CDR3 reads TGTGCCAGCAGCTCCCGGGACAATCAAAAGGCGCAGTACTTC.

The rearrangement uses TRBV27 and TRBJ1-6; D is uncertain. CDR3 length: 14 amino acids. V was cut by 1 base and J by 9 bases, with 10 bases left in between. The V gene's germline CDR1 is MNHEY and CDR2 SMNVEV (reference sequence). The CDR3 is CASSLYGYGSPLHF. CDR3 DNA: TGTGCCAGCAGTTTATACGGGTATGGTTCACCCCTCCACTTT.

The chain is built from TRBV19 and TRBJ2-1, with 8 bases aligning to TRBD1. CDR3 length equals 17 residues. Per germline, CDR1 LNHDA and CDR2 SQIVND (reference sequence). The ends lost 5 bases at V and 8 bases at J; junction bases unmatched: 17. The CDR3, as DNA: TGTGCCAGTAGTCAATCCAGGGGGCCAGGGGCAGGGGATGAGCAGTTCTTC. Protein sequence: CASSQSRGPGAGDEQFF.

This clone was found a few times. DNA for the CDR3: TGTGCCAGCAGCCTCGGGACGGCTGGCTACACCTTC. Protein: CASSLGTAGYTF. The chain is built from TRBV5-6 and TRBJ1-2; possible D gene TRBD1, 5 bases. Germline values: CDR1 SGHDT, CDR2 YYEEEE. Trimming took 4 bases from V and 7 from J, leaving 11 bases between them. This CDR3 is 12 amino acids long.

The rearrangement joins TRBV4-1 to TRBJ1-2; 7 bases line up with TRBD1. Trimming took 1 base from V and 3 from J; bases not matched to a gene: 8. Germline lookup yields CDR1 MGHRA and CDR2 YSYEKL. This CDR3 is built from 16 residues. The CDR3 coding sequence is TGCGCCAGCAGCCAAGCCCCCGACAGGGACTACTATGGCTACACCTTC. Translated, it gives CASSQAPDRDYYGYTF.

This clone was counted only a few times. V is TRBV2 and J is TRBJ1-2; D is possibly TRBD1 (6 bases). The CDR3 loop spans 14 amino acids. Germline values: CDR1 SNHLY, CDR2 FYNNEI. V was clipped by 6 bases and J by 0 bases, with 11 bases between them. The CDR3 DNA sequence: TGTGCCAGCAGACCGGACAGTTCTAACTATGGCTACACCTTC. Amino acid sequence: CASRPDSSNYGYTF.

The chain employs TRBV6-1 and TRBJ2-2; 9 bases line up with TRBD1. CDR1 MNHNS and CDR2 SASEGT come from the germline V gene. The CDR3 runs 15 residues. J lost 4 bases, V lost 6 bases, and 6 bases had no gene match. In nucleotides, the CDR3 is TGTGCCAGCAGAGAGGACAGGGGACCCACCGGGGAGCTGTTTTTT. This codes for CASREDRGPTGELFF.

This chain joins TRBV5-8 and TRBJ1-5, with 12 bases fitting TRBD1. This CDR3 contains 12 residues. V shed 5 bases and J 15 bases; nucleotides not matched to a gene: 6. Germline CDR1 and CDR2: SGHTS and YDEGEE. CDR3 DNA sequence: TGTGCCAGCAGGAGGGGACAGGGGGCATTGCATTTT. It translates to CASRRGQGALHF.

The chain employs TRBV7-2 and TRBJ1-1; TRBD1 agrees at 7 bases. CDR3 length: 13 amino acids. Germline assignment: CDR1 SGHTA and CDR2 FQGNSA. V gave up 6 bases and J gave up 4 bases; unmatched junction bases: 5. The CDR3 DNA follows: TGTGCCAGCAGTCACACAGGGGTCACTGAAGCTTTCTTT. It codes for CASSHTGVTEAFF. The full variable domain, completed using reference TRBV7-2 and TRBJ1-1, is GAGVSQSPSNKVTEKGKDVELRCDPISGHTALYWYRQSLGQGLEFLIYFQGNSAPDKSGLPSDRFSAERTGGSVSTLTIQRTQQEDSAVYLCASSHTGVTEAFFGQGTRLTVV.

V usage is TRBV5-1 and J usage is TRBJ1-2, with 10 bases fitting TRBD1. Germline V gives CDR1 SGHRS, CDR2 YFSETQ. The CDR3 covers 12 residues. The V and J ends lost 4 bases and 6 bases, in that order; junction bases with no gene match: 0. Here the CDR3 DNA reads TGCGCCAGCAGCGGACAGGGGGATGGCTACACCTTC. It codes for CASSGQGDGYTF.

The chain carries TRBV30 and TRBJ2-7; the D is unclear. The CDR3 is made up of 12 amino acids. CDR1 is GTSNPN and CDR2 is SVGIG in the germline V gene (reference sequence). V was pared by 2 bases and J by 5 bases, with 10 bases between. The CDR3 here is CAWSPRGNEQYF. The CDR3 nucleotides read TGTGCCTGGAGTCCAAGAGGAAACGAGCAGTACTTC.

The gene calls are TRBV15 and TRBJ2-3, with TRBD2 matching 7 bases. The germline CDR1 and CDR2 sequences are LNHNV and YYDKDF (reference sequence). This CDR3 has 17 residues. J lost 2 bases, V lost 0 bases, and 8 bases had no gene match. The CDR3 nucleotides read TGTGCCACCAGCAGAGATCTGGGGACTACAATCACAGATACGCAGTATTTT. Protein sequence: CATSRDLGTTITDTQYF.

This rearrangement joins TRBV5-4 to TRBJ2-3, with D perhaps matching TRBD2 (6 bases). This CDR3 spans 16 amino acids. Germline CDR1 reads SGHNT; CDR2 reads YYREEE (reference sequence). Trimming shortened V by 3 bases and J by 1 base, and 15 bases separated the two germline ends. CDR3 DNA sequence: TGTGCCAGCAGCTCCGGGAGAAACTTTGGCACAGATACGCAGTATTTT. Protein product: CASSSGRNFGTDTQYF.